This TCR beta chain is drawn from a study of OX40 agonist ivuxolimab in advanced cancers. Overall study: Three patients responded partially, comprising one with hepatocellular carcinoma and two with cutaneous melanoma.

Study-wide points: Clonal expansion in partial responders at 0.1-3.0 mg/kg ranked among the lowest. The study observed clonal expansion of CD4+ and CD8+ blood T cells by week 6 at 0.1 to 3.0 mg/kg. The expanded peripheral T cells' antigen specificity was not determined.

Looked up from germline, CDR1 is MDHEN and CDR2 is SYDVKM. This CDR3 contains 16 residues. V was clipped by 7 bases and J by 4 bases, with 21 bases between them. Points on this clone: The antigen remains undetermined.

Generated by immunoSEQ multiplex PCR, the TCRdb table keeps only in-frame clones and is missing some. The table includes approximately 40,000 clones, approximately 83% detected once. The sample here was CD4+ or CD8+ T cells sorted from blood, taken in a trial of the OX40 agonist ivuxolimab. This TCR derives from an adult with an advanced solid tumor such as melanoma, head and neck, liver or kidney cancer. The chain joins TRBV28 to TRBJ2-3, with D possibly matching TRBD2 (7 bases). Here the CDR3 reads CASTLYGGRMADTQYF. In DNA form, the CDR3 reads TGTGCCAGCACCCTTTACGGGGGGCGAATGGCAGATACGCAGTATTTT.